This section outlines one T cell receptor (beta chain) sequence together with its context. Trimming removed 7 bases from V and 2 bases from J; junction bases left unmatched: 7. CDR1 and CDR2 (germline): SNHLY, FYNNEI. There are 15 residues in the CDR3. Study donors comprised healthy, HIV-negative adults devoid of recent acute infection or vaccination. This sample was taken from a study of shared clonotypes between healthy human individuals. Data came from immunoSEQ multiplex PCR; TCRdb stores just in-frame clones and leaves some out. The sample includes 2 million to 2.5 million clones, 93% seen only once; the top ten take about 0.39%.

V is TRBV2 and J is TRBJ1-5, with 8 bases matching TRBD1. This clonotype was obtained from a man younger than 35 in good health. Some clones in this sample may be carry-over from other donors' samples. Source material: naive CD4+ T cells from PBMCs. This sample's subset: CD45RA+ positively selected. The CDR3, as DNA: TGTGCCAGCAATGTCGACAGGGGCGGCAATCAGCCCCAGCATTTT. The encoded protein is CASNVDRGGNQPQHF.